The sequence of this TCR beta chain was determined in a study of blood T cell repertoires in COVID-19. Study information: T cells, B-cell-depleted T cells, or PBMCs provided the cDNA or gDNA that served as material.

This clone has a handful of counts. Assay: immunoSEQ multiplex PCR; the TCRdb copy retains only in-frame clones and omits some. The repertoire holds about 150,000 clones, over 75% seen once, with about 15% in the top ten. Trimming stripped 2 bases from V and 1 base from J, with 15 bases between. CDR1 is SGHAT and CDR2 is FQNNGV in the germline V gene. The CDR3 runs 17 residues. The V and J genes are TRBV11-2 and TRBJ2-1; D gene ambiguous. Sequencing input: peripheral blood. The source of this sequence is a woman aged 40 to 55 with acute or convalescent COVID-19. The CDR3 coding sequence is TGTGCCAGCAGCTTAACGACTCTTGTCGGGTCCTACAATGAGCAGTTCTTC. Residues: CASSLTTLVGSYNEQFF.